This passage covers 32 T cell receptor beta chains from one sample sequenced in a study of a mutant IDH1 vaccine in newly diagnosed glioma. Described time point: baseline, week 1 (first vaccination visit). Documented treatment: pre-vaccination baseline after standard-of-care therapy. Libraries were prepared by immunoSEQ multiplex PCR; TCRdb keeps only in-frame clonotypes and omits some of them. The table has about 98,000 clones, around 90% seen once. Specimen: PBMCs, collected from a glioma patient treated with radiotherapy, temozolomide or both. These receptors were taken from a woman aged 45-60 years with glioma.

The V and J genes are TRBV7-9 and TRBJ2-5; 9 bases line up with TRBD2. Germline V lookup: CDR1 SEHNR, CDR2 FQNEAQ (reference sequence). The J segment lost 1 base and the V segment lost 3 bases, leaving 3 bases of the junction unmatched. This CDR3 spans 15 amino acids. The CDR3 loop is CASSFLAGSQETQYF. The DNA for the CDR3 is TGTGCCAGCAGCTTTCTAGCGGGGAGCCAAGAGACCCAGTACTTC.

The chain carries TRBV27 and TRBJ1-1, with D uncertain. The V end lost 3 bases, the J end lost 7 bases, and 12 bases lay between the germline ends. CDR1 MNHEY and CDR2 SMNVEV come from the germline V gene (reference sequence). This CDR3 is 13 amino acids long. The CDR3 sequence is CASSLRDTSEAFF. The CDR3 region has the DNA TGTGCCAGCAGTTTGCGTGACACGAGTGAAGCTTTCTTT.

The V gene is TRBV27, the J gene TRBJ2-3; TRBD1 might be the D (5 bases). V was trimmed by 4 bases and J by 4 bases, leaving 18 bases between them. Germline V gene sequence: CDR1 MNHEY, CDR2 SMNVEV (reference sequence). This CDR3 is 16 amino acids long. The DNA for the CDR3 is TGTGCCAGCAGTTCGTGGATCAGGGCCCCCGCAGATACGCAGTATTTT. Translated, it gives CASSSWIRAPADTQYF.

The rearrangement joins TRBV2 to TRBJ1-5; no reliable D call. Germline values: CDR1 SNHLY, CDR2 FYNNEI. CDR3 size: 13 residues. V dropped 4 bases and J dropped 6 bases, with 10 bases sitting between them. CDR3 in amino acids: CASSVNGPQPQHF. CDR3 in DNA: TGTGCCAGCAGTGTAAACGGACCTCAGCCCCAGCATTTT.

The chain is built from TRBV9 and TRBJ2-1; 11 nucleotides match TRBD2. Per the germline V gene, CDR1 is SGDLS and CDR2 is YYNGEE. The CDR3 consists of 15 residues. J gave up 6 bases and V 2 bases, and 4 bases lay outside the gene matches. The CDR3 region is CASSVPGTSGNEQFF. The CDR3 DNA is TGTGCCAGCAGCGTCCCCGGGACTAGCGGCAATGAGCAGTTCTTC. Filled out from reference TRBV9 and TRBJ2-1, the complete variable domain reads DSGVTQTPKHLITATGQRVTLRCSPRSGDLSVYWYQQSLDQGLQFLIQYYNGEERAKGNILERFSAQQFPDLHSELNLSSLELGDSALYFCASSVPGTSGNEQFFGPGTRLTVL.

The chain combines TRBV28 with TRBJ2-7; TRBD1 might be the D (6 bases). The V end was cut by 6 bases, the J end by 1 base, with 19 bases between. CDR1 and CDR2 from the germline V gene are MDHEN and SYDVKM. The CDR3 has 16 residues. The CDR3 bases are TGTGCCAGCAGACGGAACCTTGCTAGGGGGTCCTACGAGCAGTACTTC. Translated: CASRRNLARGSYEQYF.

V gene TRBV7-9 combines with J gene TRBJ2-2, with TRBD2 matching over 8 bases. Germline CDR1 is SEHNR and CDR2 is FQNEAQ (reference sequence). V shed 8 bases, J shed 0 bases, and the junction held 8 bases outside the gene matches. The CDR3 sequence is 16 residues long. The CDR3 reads CASPRAGGSNTGELFF. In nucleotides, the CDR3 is TGTGCCAGCCCTCGGGCGGGGGGCTCGAACACCGGGGAGCTGTTTTTT.

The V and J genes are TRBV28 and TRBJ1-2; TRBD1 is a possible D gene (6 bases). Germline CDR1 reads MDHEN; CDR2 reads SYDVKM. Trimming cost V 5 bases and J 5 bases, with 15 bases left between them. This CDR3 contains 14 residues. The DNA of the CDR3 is TGTGCCAGCAGTCCCTTACAGGGTATTTATGGCTACACCTTC. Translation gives CASSPLQGIYGYTF.

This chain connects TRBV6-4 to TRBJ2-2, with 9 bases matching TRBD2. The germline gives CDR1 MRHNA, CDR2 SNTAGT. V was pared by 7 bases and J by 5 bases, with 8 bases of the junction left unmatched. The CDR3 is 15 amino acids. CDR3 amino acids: CASMRVAGVTGELFF. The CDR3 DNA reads TGTGCCAGCATGAGGGTAGCGGGAGTAACCGGGGAGCTGTTTTTT.

The CDR3 DNA reads as TGTGCCAGCAGTTTCACCCTGGGCACTGAAGCTTTCTTT. Protein sequence: CASSFTLGTEAFF. The chain is built from TRBV28 and TRBJ1-1, with no clear D. V lost 3 bases and J lost 4, with 9 bases in between. The CDR3 contains 13 residues. CDR1 and CDR2 from the germline V gene are MDHEN and SYDVKM.

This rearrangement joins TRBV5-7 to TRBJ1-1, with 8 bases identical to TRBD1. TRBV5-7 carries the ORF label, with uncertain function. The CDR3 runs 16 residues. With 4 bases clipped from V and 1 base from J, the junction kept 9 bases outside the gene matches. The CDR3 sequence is CASSPPRTGPNTEAFF. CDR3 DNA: TGTGCCAGCAGCCCCCCCCGGACAGGGCCGAACACTGAAGCTTTCTTT.

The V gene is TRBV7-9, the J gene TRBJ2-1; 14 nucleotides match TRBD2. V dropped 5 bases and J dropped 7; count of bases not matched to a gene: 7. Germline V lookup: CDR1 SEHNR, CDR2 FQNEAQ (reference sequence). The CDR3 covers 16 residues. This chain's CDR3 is CASSPPGLAGGNEQFF. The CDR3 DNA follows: TGTGCCAGCAGCCCCCCAGGACTAGCGGGAGGAAATGAGCAGTTCTTC.

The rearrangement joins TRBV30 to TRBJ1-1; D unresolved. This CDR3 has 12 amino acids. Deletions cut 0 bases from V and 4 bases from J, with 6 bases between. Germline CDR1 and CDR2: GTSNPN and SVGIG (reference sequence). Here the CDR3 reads CAWSVWGTEAFF. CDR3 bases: TGTGCCTGGAGTGTATGGGGCACTGAAGCTTTCTTT. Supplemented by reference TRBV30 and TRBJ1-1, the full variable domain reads SQTIHQWPATLVQPVGSPLSLECTVEGTSNPNLYWYRQAAGRGLQLLFYSVGIGQISSEVPQNLSASRPQDRQFILSSKKLLLSDSGFYLCAWSVWGTEAFFGQGTRLTVV.

CDR3 amino acids: CASSPGDLEVRNTEAFF. CDR3 nucleotides: TGTGCCAGCAGCCCAGGGGACCTGGAGGTGAGGAACACTGAAGCTTTCTTT. The chain is built from TRBV5-4 and TRBJ1-1, with D perhaps matching TRBD1 (6 bases). The CDR3 runs 17 residues. The V end was cut by 4 bases, the J end by 1 base, with 20 bases between. The germline V gene encodes CDR1 SGHNT and CDR2 YYREEE (reference sequence).

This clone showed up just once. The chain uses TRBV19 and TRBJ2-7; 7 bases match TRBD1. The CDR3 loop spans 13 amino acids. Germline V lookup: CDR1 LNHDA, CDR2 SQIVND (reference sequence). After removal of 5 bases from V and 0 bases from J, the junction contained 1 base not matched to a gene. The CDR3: CASSPGGSYEQYF. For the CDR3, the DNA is TGTGCCAGTAGTCCAGGGGGCTCCTACGAGCAGTACTTC.

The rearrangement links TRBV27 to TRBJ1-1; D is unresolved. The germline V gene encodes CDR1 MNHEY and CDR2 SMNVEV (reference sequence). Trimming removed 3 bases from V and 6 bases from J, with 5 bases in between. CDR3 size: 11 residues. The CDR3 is CASSLGAEAFF. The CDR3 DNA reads TGTGCCAGCAGTTTGGGCGCTGAAGCTTTCTTT.

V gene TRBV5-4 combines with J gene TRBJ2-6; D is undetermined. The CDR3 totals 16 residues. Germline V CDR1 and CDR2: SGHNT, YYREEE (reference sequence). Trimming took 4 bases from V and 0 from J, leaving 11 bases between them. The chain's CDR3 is CASSTGWPSGANVLTF. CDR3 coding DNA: TGTGCCAGCAGCACCGGATGGCCCTCTGGGGCCAACGTCCTGACTTTC.

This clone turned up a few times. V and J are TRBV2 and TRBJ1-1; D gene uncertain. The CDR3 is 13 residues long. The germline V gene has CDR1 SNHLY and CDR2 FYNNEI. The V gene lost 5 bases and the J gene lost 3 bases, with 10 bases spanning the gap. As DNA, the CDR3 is TGTGCCAGCAGTTTTAGGTCGGACACTGAAGCTTTCTTT. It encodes CASSFRSDTEAFF.

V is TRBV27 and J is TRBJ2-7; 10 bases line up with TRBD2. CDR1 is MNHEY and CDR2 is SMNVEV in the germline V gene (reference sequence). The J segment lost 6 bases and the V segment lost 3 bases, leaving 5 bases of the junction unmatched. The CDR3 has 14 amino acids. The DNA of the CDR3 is TGTGCCAGCAGTTTGTCTAGCGGGAGTCTCGAGCAGTACTTC. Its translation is CASSLSSGSLEQYF.

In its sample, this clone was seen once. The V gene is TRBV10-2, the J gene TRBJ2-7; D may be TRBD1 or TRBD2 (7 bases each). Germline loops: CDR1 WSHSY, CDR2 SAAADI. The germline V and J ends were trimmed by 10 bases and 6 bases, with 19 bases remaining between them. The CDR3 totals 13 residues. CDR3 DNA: TGCGCCACCTCGGCAGGGGGACTACCCGAGCAGTACTTC. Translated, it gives CATSAGGLPEQYF.

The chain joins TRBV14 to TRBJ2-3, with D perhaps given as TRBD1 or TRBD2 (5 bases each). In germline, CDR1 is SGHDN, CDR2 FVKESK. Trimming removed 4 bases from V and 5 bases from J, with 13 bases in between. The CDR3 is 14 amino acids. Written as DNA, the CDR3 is TGTGCCAGCAGCCCGGGACCCATCCGAGATACGCAGTATTTT. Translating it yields CASSPGPIRDTQYF.

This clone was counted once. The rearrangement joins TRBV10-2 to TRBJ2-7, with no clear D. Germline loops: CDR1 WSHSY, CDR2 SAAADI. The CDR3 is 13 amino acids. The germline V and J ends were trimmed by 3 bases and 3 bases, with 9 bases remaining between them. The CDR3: CASSDYRYYEQYF. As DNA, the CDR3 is TGCGCCAGCAGTGACTACCGTTACTACGAGCAGTACTTC.

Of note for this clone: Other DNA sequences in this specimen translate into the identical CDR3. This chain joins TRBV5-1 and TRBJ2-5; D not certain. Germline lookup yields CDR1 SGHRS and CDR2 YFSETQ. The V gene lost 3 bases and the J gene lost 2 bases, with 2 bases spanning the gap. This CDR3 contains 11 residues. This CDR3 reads CASSSQETQYF. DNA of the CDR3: TGCGCCAGCAGCTCTCAAGAGACCCAGTACTTC.

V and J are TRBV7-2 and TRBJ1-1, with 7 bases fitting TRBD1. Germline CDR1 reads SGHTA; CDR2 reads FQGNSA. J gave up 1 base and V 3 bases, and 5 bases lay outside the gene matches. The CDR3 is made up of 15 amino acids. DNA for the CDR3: TGTGCCAGCAGCTTTAAGGGACAGCCGAACACTGAAGCTTTCTTT. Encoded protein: CASSFKGQPNTEAFF.

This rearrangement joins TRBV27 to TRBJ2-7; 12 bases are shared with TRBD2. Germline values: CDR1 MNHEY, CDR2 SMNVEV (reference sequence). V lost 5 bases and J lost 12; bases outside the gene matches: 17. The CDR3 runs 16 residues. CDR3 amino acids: CASSPHGGLAGRFSYF. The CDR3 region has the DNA TGTGCCAGCAGTCCACACGGGGGACTAGCGGGCCGATTCTCGTACTTC.

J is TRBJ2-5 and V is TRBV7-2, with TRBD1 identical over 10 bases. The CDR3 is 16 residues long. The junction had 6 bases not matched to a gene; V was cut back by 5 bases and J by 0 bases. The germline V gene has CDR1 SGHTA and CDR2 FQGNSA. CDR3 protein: CASSPKDRGYQETQYF. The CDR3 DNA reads TGTGCCAGCAGCCCCAAGGACAGGGGGTACCAAGAGACCCAGTACTTC.

This CDR3 reads CAWSARGRAIDGGYTF. The CDR3 DNA reads TGTGCCTGGAGCGCTCGTGGACGGGCGATAGATGGTGGCTACACCTTC. V is TRBV30 and J is TRBJ1-2, with D uncertain. The ends were cut back, 3 bases at V and 7 bases at J, with 24 bases in the middle. Germline V gives CDR1 GTSNPN, CDR2 SVGIG (reference sequence). There are 16 residues in the CDR3.

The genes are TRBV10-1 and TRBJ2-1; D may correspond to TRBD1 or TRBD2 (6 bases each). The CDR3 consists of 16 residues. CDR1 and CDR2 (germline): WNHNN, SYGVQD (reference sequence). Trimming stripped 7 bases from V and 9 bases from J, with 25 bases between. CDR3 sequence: CASTPRGNAGGFEQFF. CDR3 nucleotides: TGCGCCAGCACCCCCCGAGGGAACGCCGGGGGCTTTGAGCAGTTCTTC.

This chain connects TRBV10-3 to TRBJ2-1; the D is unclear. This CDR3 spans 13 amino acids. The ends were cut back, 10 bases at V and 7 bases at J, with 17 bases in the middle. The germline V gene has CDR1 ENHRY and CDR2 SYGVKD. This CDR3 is CATLGEFGNEQFF. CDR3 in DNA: TGTGCCACCCTTGGTGAGTTTGGAAATGAGCAGTTCTTC.

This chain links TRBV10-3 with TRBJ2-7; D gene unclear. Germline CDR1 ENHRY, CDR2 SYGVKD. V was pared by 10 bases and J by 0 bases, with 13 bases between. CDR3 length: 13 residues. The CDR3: CATLGANSYEQYF. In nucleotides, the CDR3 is TGTGCCACCCTCGGCGCGAACTCCTACGAGCAGTACTTC.

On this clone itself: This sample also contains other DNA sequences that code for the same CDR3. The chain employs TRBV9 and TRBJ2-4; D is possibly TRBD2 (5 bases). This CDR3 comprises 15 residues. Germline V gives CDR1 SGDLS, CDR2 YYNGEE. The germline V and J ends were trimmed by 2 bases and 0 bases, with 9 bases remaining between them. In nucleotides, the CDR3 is TGTGCCAGCAGCGTGGCCGGACTAGCCAAAAACATTCAGTACTTC. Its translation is CASSVAGLAKNIQYF.

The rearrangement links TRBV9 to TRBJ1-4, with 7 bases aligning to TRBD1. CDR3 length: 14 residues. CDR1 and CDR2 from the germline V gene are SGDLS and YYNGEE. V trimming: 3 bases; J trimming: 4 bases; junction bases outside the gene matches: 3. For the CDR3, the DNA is TGTGCCAGCAGCGGACAGGGAAGTAATGAAAAACTGTTTTTT. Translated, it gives CASSGQGSNEKLFF.